This is a list of T cell receptor beta chains from one sample in a study of control samples from healthy donors and cancer patients. Only in-frame clones appear in the TCRdb table, and some are missing; sequencing was by immunoSEQ multiplex PCR. The sample contains approximately 170,000 clones, about 94% of which appear only once. Sequencing was done on a sample of blood. The receptors were sampled from a woman in her twenties or thirties in good health. Each CDR3 is given with its conserved first and last residue. Each record gives: V gene, J gene, D gene, clone size, CDR3 DNA, CDR3 protein. A D gene is named only where the DNA matches it firmly. Clone size is not always given. Where it is, it says once, few, many or a class for expanded clones.

v_call: TRBV21-1; j_call: TRBJ2-4; d_call: .; clone_size: .; cdr3_nt: TGTGCCAGCAGCAAATGTTACAGGGGGCTGGGCAAAAACATTCAGTACTTC; cdr3_aa: CASSKCYRGLGKNIQYF
v_call: TRBV27; j_call: TRBJ1-6; d_call: .; clone_size: .; cdr3_nt: TGTGCCAGCAGTTTGATCGGTCTCGGGTCACCCCTCCACTTT; cdr3_aa: CASSLIGLGSPLHF
v_call: TRBV5-4; j_call: TRBJ2-3; d_call: .; clone_size: once; cdr3_nt: TGTGCCAGCAGCCCATTATGGGGAAGTGGCACAGATACGCAGTATTTT; cdr3_aa: CASSPLWGSGTDTQYF
v_call: TRBV5-6; j_call: TRBJ1-1; d_call: .; clone_size: .; cdr3_nt: TGTGCCAGCAGCCCGGGGGGGGCGGGGGACACTGAAGCTTTCTTT; cdr3_aa: CASSPGGAGDTEAFF
v_call: TRBV5-1; j_call: TRBJ1-4; d_call: .; clone_size: .; cdr3_nt: TGCGCCAGCAGGAGTTCAGGCGGGACTAATGAAAAACTGTTTTTT; cdr3_aa: CASRSSGGTNEKLFF
v_call: TRBV11-3; j_call: TRBJ2-7; d_call: TRBD1; clone_size: .; cdr3_nt: TGTGCCAGCAGCTTAGATCGGGTGGGGATGGACAACAGGGGTCCCTACGAGCAGTACTTC; cdr3_aa: CASSLDRVGMDNRGPYEQYF
v_call: TRBV6-1; j_call: TRBJ1-1; d_call: .; clone_size: .; cdr3_nt: TGTGCCAGCAGTGAAGCCCGTGGGACTGAAGCTTTCTTT; cdr3_aa: CASSEARGTEAFF
v_call: TRBV6-1; j_call: TRBJ2-1; d_call: TRBD2; clone_size: .; cdr3_nt: TGTGCCAGCAGTGAACTCTTAGGACTAGCGGGAAACAATGAGCAGTTCTTC; cdr3_aa: CASSELLGLAGNNEQFF
v_call: TRBV20-1; j_call: TRBJ2-1; d_call: .; clone_size: .; cdr3_nt: TGCAGTGCTAGTGTAGCGGAGCCCAATGAGCAGTTCTTC; cdr3_aa: CSASVAEPNEQFF
v_call: TRBV9; j_call: TRBJ2-3; d_call: .; clone_size: .; cdr3_nt: TGTGCCAGCAGCGTAGTTCCCAGCGCAGATACGCAGTATTTT; cdr3_aa: CASSVVPSADTQYF
v_call: TRBV7-9; j_call: TRBJ1-2; d_call: TRBD1; clone_size: .; cdr3_nt: TGTGCCAGCAGCCCCCCCCTGGACAGGGGGGGAGGCAACTATGGCTACACCTTC; cdr3_aa: CASSPPLDRGGGNYGYTF
v_call: TRBV30; j_call: TRBJ2-7; d_call: TRBD1; clone_size: .; cdr3_nt: TGTGCCTGGAGTGTCGACAGGGGACCCTACGAGCAGTACTTC; cdr3_aa: CAWSVDRGPYEQYF
v_call: TRBV19; j_call: TRBJ2-1; d_call: TRBD2; clone_size: .; cdr3_nt: TGTGCCAGCAAAACCGGGACTAGCGGGAGTATTGATGAGCAGTTCTTC; cdr3_aa: CASKTGTSGSIDEQFF
v_call: TRBV19; j_call: TRBJ2-3; d_call: .; clone_size: once; cdr3_nt: TGTGCCAGTAGTATTTCTGGCTACACAGATACGCAGTATTTT; cdr3_aa: CASSISGYTDTQYF
v_call: TRBV2; j_call: TRBJ2-7; d_call: .; clone_size: .; cdr3_nt: TGTGCCAGCGGATACGAGCAGTACTTC; cdr3_aa: CASGYEQYF
v_call: TRBV7-3; j_call: TRBJ2-1; d_call: TRBD1; clone_size: .; cdr3_nt: TGTGCCAGCAGCTTAGCGACAGGGCACAATGAGCAGTTCTTC; cdr3_aa: CASSLATGHNEQFF
v_call: TRBV7-9; j_call: TRBJ1-2; d_call: .; clone_size: .; cdr3_nt: TGTGCCAGCAGCACCCCTGAGGGGGTCGGAAATCCGGGTGGCTACACCTTC; cdr3_aa: CASSTPEGVGNPGGYTF
v_call: TRBV24-1; j_call: TRBJ1-5; d_call: .; clone_size: .; cdr3_nt: TGTGCCACCAGTGACGCAGTGGGGGGGGCAAGCAATCAGCCCCAGCATTTT; cdr3_aa: CATSDAVGGASNQPQHF
v_call: TRBV5-1; j_call: TRBJ1-2; d_call: TRBD1; clone_size: .; cdr3_nt: TGCGCCAGCAGCTTGGCCGGGGACAGATCTTATGGCTACACCTTC; cdr3_aa: CASSLAGDRSYGYTF
v_call: TRBV2; j_call: TRBJ2-1; d_call: TRBD2; clone_size: .; cdr3_nt: TGTGCCAGCAGGGCTAGCGGCACCCCCTCGATCTTC; cdr3_aa: CASRASGTPSIF
v_call: TRBV6-6; j_call: TRBJ2-2; d_call: .; clone_size: .; cdr3_nt: TGTGCCACTTTTGGGTCCGGGGAGCTGTTTTTT; cdr3_aa: CATFGSGELFF
v_call: TRBV27; j_call: TRBJ1-2; d_call: .; clone_size: .; cdr3_nt: TGTGCCAGCAGTCCGGGACCTAGCTATGGCTACACCTTC; cdr3_aa: CASSPGPSYGYTF
v_call: TRBV4-1; j_call: TRBJ1-6; d_call: .; clone_size: .; cdr3_nt: TGCGCCAGCAGCCAAGACCCGGGGCAGGGTAGTAATTCACCCCTCCACTTT; cdr3_aa: CASSQDPGQGSNSPLHF
v_call: TRBV24-1; j_call: TRBJ2-6; d_call: .; clone_size: .; cdr3_nt: TGTGCCACCAGTGATCCTGCTCAGGGGGGGATTGGGGCCAACGTCCTGACTTTC; cdr3_aa: CATSDPAQGGIGANVLTF
v_call: TRBV30; j_call: TRBJ1-4; d_call: .; clone_size: once; cdr3_nt: TGTGCCTGGGACTTGCGGGGGAATGAAAAACTGTTTTTT; cdr3_aa: CAWDLRGNEKLFF
v_call: TRBV2; j_call: TRBJ2-7; d_call: .; clone_size: .; cdr3_nt: TGTGCCAGCGGACTGCCCGTGGAGCAGTACTTC; cdr3_aa: CASGLPVEQYF
v_call: TRBV5-1; j_call: TRBJ2-7; d_call: .; clone_size: .; cdr3_nt: TGCGCCAGCTCGGCGGACGGGATTTCCTACGAGCAGTACTTC; cdr3_aa: CASSADGISYEQYF
v_call: TRBV2; j_call: TRBJ1-5; d_call: .; clone_size: .; cdr3_nt: TGTGCCAGCAGTGAAGCGCATCCGTCGGTTTTCCAGCCCCAGCATTTT; cdr3_aa: CASSEAHPSVFQPQHF
v_call: TRBV27; j_call: TRBJ2-7; d_call: .; clone_size: .; cdr3_nt: TGTGCCAGCAGTTTAAGCTGGGCCTACGAGCAGTACTTC; cdr3_aa: CASSLSWAYEQYF
v_call: TRBV11-3; j_call: TRBJ2-5; d_call: TRBD2; clone_size: .; cdr3_nt: TGTGCCAGCAGCCCGGGGACTAGCGGACAAGAGACCCAGTACTTC; cdr3_aa: CASSPGTSGQETQYF
v_call: TRBV7-2; j_call: TRBJ2-3; d_call: .; clone_size: .; cdr3_nt: TGTGCCAGCAGCCCCCGGACGACCGGCACAGATACGCAGTATTTT; cdr3_aa: CASSPRTTGTDTQYF
v_call: TRBV4-1; j_call: TRBJ1-2; d_call: .; clone_size: .; cdr3_nt: TGCGCCAGCAGCCTGCAACTGGACAGTTGGGGTGGCTACACCTTC; cdr3_aa: CASSLQLDSWGGYTF
v_call: TRBV18; j_call: TRBJ2-2; d_call: .; clone_size: .; cdr3_nt: TGTGCCAGCTCACCCCACGCGGACGGGGGAGGAAGCACCGGGGAGCTGTTTTTT; cdr3_aa: CASSPHADGGGSTGELFF
v_call: TRBV6-2/TRBV6-3; j_call: TRBJ2-3; d_call: .; clone_size: once; cdr3_nt: TGTGCCAGCAGTTTAAGGGTAACAGATACGCAGTATTTT; cdr3_aa: CASSLRVTDTQYF
v_call: TRBV11-2; j_call: TRBJ2-1; d_call: .; clone_size: .; cdr3_nt: TGTGCCAGCAGCTTCTACGCATATGAGCAGTTCTTC; cdr3_aa: CASSFYAYEQFF
v_call: TRBV9; j_call: TRBJ2-1; d_call: TRBD2; clone_size: .; cdr3_nt: TGTGCCAGCAGCCGTAGCGGGGACTCCTACAATGAGCAGTTCTTC; cdr3_aa: CASSRSGDSYNEQFF
v_call: TRBV7-9; j_call: TRBJ2-1; d_call: .; clone_size: .; cdr3_nt: TGTGCCAGCAGCTCCCGAACCCCGCGGGTTGAGCAGTTCTTC; cdr3_aa: CASSSRTPRVEQFF
v_call: TRBV28; j_call: TRBJ1-1; d_call: .; clone_size: .; cdr3_nt: TGCGCCAGCTGGGTGGGGATAAGGGGCGCTGAAGCTTTCTTT; cdr3_aa: CASWVGIRGAEAFF
v_call: TRBV15; j_call: TRBJ2-1; d_call: TRBD1; clone_size: .; cdr3_nt: TGTGCCACCAGCAGAGGACAGGGGGCCTACAATGAGCAGTTCTTC; cdr3_aa: CATSRGQGAYNEQFF
v_call: TRBV6-2/TRBV6-3; j_call: TRBJ1-2; d_call: .; clone_size: .; cdr3_nt: TGTGCCAGCAGTTACTCTGAATCCGGCTACACCTTC; cdr3_aa: CASSYSESGYTF